What follows are 21 T cell receptor beta chains derived from one specimen sequenced in a study of T-cell memory formation after mild COVID-19 (dated by TCRdb to the early 2020s). The library was generated by 5' RACE. The reads were generated on an Illumina NovaSeq 6000. TCRdb reworked the public reads: Q25 trimming with fastp, MiXCR clone assembly, productive beta chains retained. Identical CDR3 proteins give one entry, which carries the most common genes and DNA. This sample has around 30,000 distinct CDR3 sequences in its table, and less than 15% of those were observed once. Approximately 16% of the sample belongs to the ten largest clones. The specimen sequenced was PBMCs or a T cell subset sorted from them (not recorded which). Receptors were obtained from an adult woman who had mild COVID-19 (a few samples of this study predate the infection). The sample titles of this study are shuffled in the database, so cell type and time point are left out; the donor was told from shared clones.

This clonotype was seen a single time. V is TRBV6-5 and J is TRBJ2-1; tentatively, D is TRBD2 (6 bases). Germline V CDR1 and CDR2: MNHEY, SVGAGI. The CDR3 has 14 residues. V lost 0 bases and J lost 4, with 7 bases in between. The CDR3 DNA is TGTGCCAGCAGTTACTCGGAGGGTTACAATGAGCAGTTCTTC. It codes for CASSYSEGYNEQFF.

This clonotype was seen many times. The chain has TRBV18 and TRBJ2-7; the D gene is possibly TRBD1 (6 bases). The V end lost 0 bases, the J end lost 2 bases, and 8 bases lay between the germline ends. This CDR3 is built from 14 residues. Germline V gene data show CDR1 as KGHSH and CDR2 as LQKENI. The CDR3 protein is CASSPPGGTYEQYF. The DNA for the CDR3 is TGTGCCAGCTCACCACCTGGGGGCACCTACGAGCAGTACTTC.

This clonotype has a count of ten or more. The V and J genes are TRBV28 and TRBJ1-1, with D perhaps matching TRBD1 (6 bases). The CDR3 consists of 16 residues. Trimming stripped 2 bases from V and 1 base from J, with 14 bases between. Per germline, CDR1 MDHEN and CDR2 SYDVKM. CDR3 residues: CASSLEAGDWNTEAFF. CDR3 coding DNA: TGTGCCAGCAGTTTAGAGGCAGGGGATTGGAACACTGAAGCTTTCTTT.

This clonotype has a count of ten or more. The genes are TRBV5-1 and TRBJ1-1, with D hard to call. The CDR3 runs 14 residues. V dropped 2 bases and J dropped 1 base, with 9 bases sitting between them. Germline V gene sequence: CDR1 SGHRS, CDR2 YFSETQ. The CDR3 DNA follows: TGCGCCAGCAGCTTTCAGACGGGGAACACTGAAGCTTTCTTT. Translated, it gives CASSFQTGNTEAFF.

The chain links TRBV7-9 to TRBJ2-5, with 11 bases aligning to TRBD1. The CDR3 runs 15 residues. Germline CDR1 and CDR2: SEHNR and FQNEAQ (reference sequence). The V and J ends lost 6 bases and 5 bases, in that order; junction bases with no gene match: 8. CDR3: CASRSGTGGRETQYF. In DNA, the CDR3 is TGTGCCAGCAGATCCGGGACAGGGGGAAGGGAGACCCAGTACTTC. The full variable domain, its missing parts supplied by reference TRBV7-9 and TRBJ2-5, is DTGVSQNPRHKITKRGQNVTFRCDPISEHNRLYWYRQTLGQGPEFLTYFQNEAQLEKSRLLSDRFSAERPKGSFSTLEIQRTEQGDSAMYLCASRSGTGGRETQYFGPGTRLLVL.

The gene calls are TRBV6-1 and TRBJ2-4, with TRBD2 matching 8 bases. CDR1 and CDR2 (germline): MNHNS, SASEGT. With 7 bases clipped from V and 0 bases from J, the junction kept 8 bases outside the gene matches. The CDR3 has 16 residues. CDR3 sequence (DNA): TGTGCCAGCACGTCCGGGGGGGGAGTAGCCAAAAACATTCAGTACTTC. Translated: CASTSGGGVAKNIQYF.

This clonotype was counted at least ten times. The rearrangement links TRBV30 to TRBJ2-1; no clear D. In germline, CDR1 is GTSNPN, CDR2 SVGIG (reference sequence). The CDR3 has 12 amino acids. Deletions cut 1 base from V and 5 bases from J, with 6 bases between. This chain's CDR3 is CAWSGINNEQFF. The CDR3 DNA reads TGTGCCTGGAGTGGGATCAACAATGAGCAGTTCTTC. The variable domain in full, with the rest retrieved from reference TRBV30 and TRBJ2-1, is SQTIHQWPATLVQPVGSPLSLECTVEGTSNPNLYWYRQAAGRGLQLLFYSVGIGQISSEVPQNLSASRPQDRQFILSSKKLLLSDSGFYLCAWSGINNEQFFGPGTRLTVL.

The chain couples TRBV4-1 to TRBJ1-2; D might be TRBD1 (5 bases). V lost 1 base and J 3 bases, leaving 15 bases between the germline ends. The CDR3 runs to 16 residues. Germline CDR1 MGHRA, CDR2 YSYEKL. Written as DNA, the CDR3 is TGCGCCAGCAGCCAAGTAACCAGGGTAGATCACTATGGCTACACCTTC. It translates to CASSQVTRVDHYGYTF.

This chain connects TRBV5-1 to TRBJ1-5, with 9 bases fitting TRBD1. Unmatched junction bases numbered 6, after V lost 5 bases and J lost 3 bases. The CDR3 runs to 15 residues. Germline V gene sequence: CDR1 SGHRS, CDR2 YFSETQ. CDR3 in DNA: TGCGCCAGCAGACCGGGACAGGGTGCCAATCAGCCCCAGCATTTT. It encodes CASRPGQGANQPQHF.

This clonotype showed up many times. At one of its ends the junction is not consistent with the germline gene, which may arise from a read error. This chain joins TRBV2 and TRBJ2-4, with D perhaps TRBD1 or TRBD2 (5 bases each). CDR3 length: 12 residues. Germline V CDR1 and CDR2: SNHLY, FYNNEI. The CDR3 spells CASSYSPGPNSF. CDR3 nucleotides: TGTGCCAGCAGTTACAGTCCGGGACCCAACAGCTTC.

This clonotype was observed many times. The gene calls are TRBV5-1 and TRBJ2-3, with D perhaps matching TRBD2 (6 bases). Looked up from germline, CDR1 is SGHRS and CDR2 is YFSETQ. V dropped 7 bases and J dropped 2 bases, with 20 bases sitting between them. The CDR3 covers 16 residues. The CDR3 DNA follows: TGCGCCAGCCACTCAGGGCGGGGAGGTTTCACAGATACGCAGTATTTT. Its translation: CASHSGRGGFTDTQYF.

This clonotype was picked up many times. This sequence joins TRBV12-3 or TRBV12-4 and TRBJ2-2; D could derive from TRBD1 or TRBD2 (5 bases each). The CDR3 loop spans 16 amino acids. V lost 5 bases and J lost 6, with 19 bases in between. The CDR3 sequence is CASSRMGTFVPGELFF. The CDR3 nucleotides read TGTGCCAGCAGTAGAATGGGGACGTTTGTCCCCGGGGAGCTGTTTTTT.

This clonotype was recorded many times. This rearrangement joins TRBV18 to TRBJ1-1, with 8 nucleotides matching TRBD1. In germline, CDR1 is KGHSH, CDR2 LQKENI. The trim removed 5 bases at V and 1 base at J, leaving 6 bases unmatched. The CDR3 runs to 15 residues. Here the CDR3 reads CASSVTGGRNTEAFF. The CDR3, as DNA: TGTGCCAGCTCAGTCACAGGGGGGAGGAACACTGAAGCTTTCTTT.

This clonotype has ten or more counts. This chain links TRBV12-3 or TRBV12-4 with TRBJ2-6; TRBD1 matches 7 bases. This CDR3 is built from 19 residues. The trim removed 0 bases at V and 0 bases at J, leaving 8 bases unmatched. The CDR3: CASSLARQGLSSGANVLTF. The DNA for the CDR3 is TGTGCCAGCAGTTTAGCCCGACAGGGCCTTAGCTCTGGGGCCAACGTCCTGACTTTC.

In this sample, this clonotype turned up many times. The chain employs TRBV7-3 and TRBJ2-3, with 9 positions matching TRBD2. Germline CDR1 and CDR2: SGHTA and FQGTGA. V was clipped by 1 base and J by 2 bases; unmatched bases: 16. The CDR3 extends over 20 amino acids. CDR3 nucleotide sequence: TGTGCCAGCAGCTTAAAGTGGCGGGGGGGCGCCATCCCGCACACAGATACGCAGTATTTT. This codes for CASSLKWRGGAIPHTDTQYF.

Only one count was recorded for this clonotype. The genes are TRBV20-1 and TRBJ1-3; TRBD1 might be the D (5 bases). The CDR3 covers 15 residues. The germline gives CDR1 DFQATT, CDR2 SNEGSKA (reference sequence). V was cut by 0 bases and J by 0 bases, with 9 bases left in between. The CDR3 nucleotides read TGCAGTGCTAGAGATGGGGGGAACTCTGGAAACACCATATATTTT. Its translation: CSARDGGNSGNTIYF.

This clonotype was seen many times. The chain employs TRBV7-2 and TRBJ1-4, with 7 bases identical to TRBD1. Per germline, CDR1 SGHTA and CDR2 FQGNSA. The CDR3 totals 14 residues. The trim removed 4 bases at V and 4 bases at J, leaving 3 bases unmatched. This CDR3 reads CASSSQGGNEKLFF. The CDR3 DNA sequence: TGTGCCAGCAGCTCGCAGGGGGGTAATGAAAAACTGTTTTTT.

The chain recombines TRBV6-6 with TRBJ2-2, with TRBD2 matching over 10 bases. CDR3 length: 15 amino acids. The germline V gene encodes CDR1 MNHNY and CDR2 SVGAGI (reference sequence). V lost 6 bases to trimming and J lost 5 bases; unmatched junction nucleotides: 6. The CDR3 DNA reads TGTGCCAGCAGGGTAGCGGGGGGCCGTACCGGGGAGCTGTTTTTT. It yields the protein CASRVAGGRTGELFF.

This clonotype appeared many times. The rearrangement joins TRBV6-4 to TRBJ1-5, with 9 positions matching TRBD1. Trimming cost V 11 bases and J 0 bases; bases outside gene matches: 14. Looked up from germline, CDR1 is MRHNA and CDR2 is SNTAGT. The CDR3 contains 17 residues. The chain's CDR3 is CAPTPGQGNYSNQPQHF. CDR3 DNA: TGTGCCCCGACCCCCGGACAGGGGAATTATAGCAATCAGCCCCAGCATTTT.

This clonotype was recorded many times. This chain uses TRBV5-1 with TRBJ2-7, with a possible D match to TRBD1 (5 bases). V gave up 5 bases and J gave up 3 bases, with 18 bases separating them. Germline V CDR1 and CDR2: SGHRS, YFSETQ. The CDR3 is made up of 15 amino acids. The CDR3 here is CASRPLGATNYEQYF. The CDR3 DNA is TGCGCCAGCAGACCTTTAGGGGCCACTAACTACGAGCAGTACTTC.

This clonotype has at least ten counts. V is TRBV10-3 and J is TRBJ2-3; 7 positions match TRBD2. This CDR3 contains 15 residues. Germline V CDR1 and CDR2: ENHRY, SYGVKD. V lost 0 bases and J lost 3; bases outside the gene matches: 3. The CDR3 region is CAISESAGVTDTQYF. The CDR3 DNA is TGTGCCATCAGTGAGTCGGCGGGGGTAACAGATACGCAGTATTTT.